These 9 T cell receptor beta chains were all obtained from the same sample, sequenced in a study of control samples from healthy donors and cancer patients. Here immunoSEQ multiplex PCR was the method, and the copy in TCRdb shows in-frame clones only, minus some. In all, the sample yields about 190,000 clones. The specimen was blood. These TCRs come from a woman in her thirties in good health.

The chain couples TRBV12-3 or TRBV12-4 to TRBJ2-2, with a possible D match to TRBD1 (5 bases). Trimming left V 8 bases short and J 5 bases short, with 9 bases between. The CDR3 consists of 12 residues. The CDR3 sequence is CASEGVTGELFF. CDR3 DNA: TGTGCCAGCGAAGGGGTAACCGGGGAGCTGTTTTTT.

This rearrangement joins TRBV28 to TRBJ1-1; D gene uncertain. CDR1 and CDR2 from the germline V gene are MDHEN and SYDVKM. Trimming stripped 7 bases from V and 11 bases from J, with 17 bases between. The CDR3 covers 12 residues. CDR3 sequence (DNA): TGTGCCAGCATAGGGCAAACCTTTGGGGCTTTCTTT. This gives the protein CASIGQTFGAFF. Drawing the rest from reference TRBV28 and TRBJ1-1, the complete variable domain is DVKVTQSSRYLVKRTGEKVFLECVQDMDHENMFWYRQDPGLGLRLIYFSYDVKMKEKGDIPEGYSVSREKKERFSLILESASTNQTSMYLCASIGQTFGAFFGQGTRLTVV.

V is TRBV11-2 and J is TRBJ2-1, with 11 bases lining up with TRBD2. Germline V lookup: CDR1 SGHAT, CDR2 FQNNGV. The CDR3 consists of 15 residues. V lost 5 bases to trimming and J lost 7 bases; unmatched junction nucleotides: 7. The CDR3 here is CASSVSGGAGNEQFF. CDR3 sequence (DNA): TGTGCCAGCAGCGTTAGCGGGGGGGCGGGGAATGAGCAGTTCTTC.

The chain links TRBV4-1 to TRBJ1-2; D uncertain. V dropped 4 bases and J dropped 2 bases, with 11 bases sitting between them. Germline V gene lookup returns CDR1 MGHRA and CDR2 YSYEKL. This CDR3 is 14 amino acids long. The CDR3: CASSPGQPNYGYTF. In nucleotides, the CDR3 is TGCGCCAGCAGCCCCGGGCAGCCAAACTATGGCTACACCTTC.

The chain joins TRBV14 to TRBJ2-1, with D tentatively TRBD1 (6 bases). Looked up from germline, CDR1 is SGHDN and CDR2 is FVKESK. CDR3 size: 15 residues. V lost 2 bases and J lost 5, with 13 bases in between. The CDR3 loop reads CASSQYGTLHNEQFF. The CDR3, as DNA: TGTGCCAGCAGCCAATACGGGACACTACACAATGAGCAGTTCTTC.

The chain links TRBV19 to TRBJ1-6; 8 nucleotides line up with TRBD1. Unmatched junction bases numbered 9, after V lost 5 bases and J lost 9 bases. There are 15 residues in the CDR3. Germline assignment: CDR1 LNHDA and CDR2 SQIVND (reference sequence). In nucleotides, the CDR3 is TGTGCCAGTAGTGTGGGACAGGACGTTGCTTCACCCCTCCACTTT. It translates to CASSVGQDVASPLHF.

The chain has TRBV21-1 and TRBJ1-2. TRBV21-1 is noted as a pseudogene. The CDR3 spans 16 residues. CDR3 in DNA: TGTGCCAGCAGCTCGCCGGCAACCCAGCACGGAGGAGGCTACACCTTC. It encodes CASSSPATQHGGGYTF.

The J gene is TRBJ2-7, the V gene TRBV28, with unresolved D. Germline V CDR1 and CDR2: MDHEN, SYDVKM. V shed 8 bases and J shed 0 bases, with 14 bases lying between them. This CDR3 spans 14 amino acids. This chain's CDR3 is CASRAHGYSYEQYF. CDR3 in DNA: TGTGCCAGCCGCGCCCACGGTTACTCCTACGAGCAGTACTTC.

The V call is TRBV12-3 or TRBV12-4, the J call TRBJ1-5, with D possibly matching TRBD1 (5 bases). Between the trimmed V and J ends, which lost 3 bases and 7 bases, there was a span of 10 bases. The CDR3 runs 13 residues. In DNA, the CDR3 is TGTGCCAGCAGTTTTGGGGCGGTACAGCCCCAGCATTTT. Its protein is CASSFGAVQPQHF.